The source of this T cell receptor beta chain is a study of T-cell reconstitution after alpha-beta-depleted transplantation in children. Study-level findings and limits: Some patients showed high day-60 TCRbeta diversity, which derived from surviving recipient T cells and thymic progenitors. A year post-transplant, T-cell counts and diversity derived mostly from newly produced T cells. Several hundred expanded graft clones reportedly supplied alpha-beta T cells about two months after transplant.

CDR1 is ENHRY, CDR2 SYGVKD, per germline. The CDR3 totals 15 residues. Trimming cost V 0 bases and J 0 bases, with 9 bases left between them. The TCRbeta library was prepared with unique molecular identifiers. TCRdb passed the PCR reads through MiXCR, listing each CDR3 protein once. The sample carries 450,000 to 600,000 distinct CDR3 sequences, under 15% recorded once. This clonotype was counted between two and nine times. Its antigen remains unidentified. The receptor's source is a male patient between 10 and 17 years old who had a stem cell transplant for acute myeloid leukemia, so the T cells may come from the graft donor. V and J are TRBV10-3 and TRBJ2-7, with D tentatively TRBD2 (5 bases). The specimen comprised PBMCs, mostly from graft donor cells, sampled 360 days after TCRalphabeta/CD19-depleted stem cell transplant. The CDR3 protein is CAISESEDYSYEQYF. The CDR3 nucleotides are TGTGCCATCAGTGAGTCGGAAGACTACTCCTACGAGCAGTACTTC.